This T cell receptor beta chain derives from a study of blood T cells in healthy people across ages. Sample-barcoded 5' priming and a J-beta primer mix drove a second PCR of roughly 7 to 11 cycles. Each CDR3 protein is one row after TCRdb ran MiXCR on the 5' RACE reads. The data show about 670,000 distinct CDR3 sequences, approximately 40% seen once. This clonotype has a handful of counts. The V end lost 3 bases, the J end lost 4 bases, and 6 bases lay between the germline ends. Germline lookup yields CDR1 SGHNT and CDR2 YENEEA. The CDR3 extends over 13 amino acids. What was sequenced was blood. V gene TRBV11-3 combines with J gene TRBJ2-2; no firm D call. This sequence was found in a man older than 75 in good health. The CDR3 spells CASSLASTGELFF. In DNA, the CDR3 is TGTGCCAGCAGCTTGGCCAGCACCGGGGAGCTGTTTTTT.